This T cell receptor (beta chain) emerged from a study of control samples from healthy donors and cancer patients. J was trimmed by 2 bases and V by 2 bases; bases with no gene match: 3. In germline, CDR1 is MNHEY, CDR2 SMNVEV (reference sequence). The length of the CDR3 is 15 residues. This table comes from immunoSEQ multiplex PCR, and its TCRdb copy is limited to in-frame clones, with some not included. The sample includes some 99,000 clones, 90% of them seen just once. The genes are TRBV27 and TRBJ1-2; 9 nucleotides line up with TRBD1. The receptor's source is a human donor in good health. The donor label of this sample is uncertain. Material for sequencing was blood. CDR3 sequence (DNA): TGTGCCAGCAGTTTAAAGGACAGGGGAAACTATGGCTACACCTTC. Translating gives CASSLKDRGNYGYTF.